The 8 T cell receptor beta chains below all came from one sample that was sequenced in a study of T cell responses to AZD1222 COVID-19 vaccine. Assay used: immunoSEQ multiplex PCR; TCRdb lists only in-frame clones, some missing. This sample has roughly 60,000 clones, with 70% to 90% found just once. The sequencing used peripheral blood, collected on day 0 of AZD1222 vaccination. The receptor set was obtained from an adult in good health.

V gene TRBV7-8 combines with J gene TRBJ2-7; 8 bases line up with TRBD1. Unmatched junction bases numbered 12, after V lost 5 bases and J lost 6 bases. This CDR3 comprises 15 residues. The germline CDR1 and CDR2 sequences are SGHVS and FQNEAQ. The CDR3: CASSRRGQGAIEQYF. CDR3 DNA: TGTGCCAGCAGCCGGAGGGGGCAGGGGGCGATCGAGCAGTACTTC.

The CDR3 bases are TGTGCCAGCAGTTTCCAAGCGGGGGCTCGAGATACGCAGTATTTT. The encoded protein is CASSFQAGARDTQYF. The chain uses TRBV27 and TRBJ2-3; 8 nucleotides line up with TRBD2. Germline V gene sequence: CDR1 MNHEY, CDR2 SMNVEV (reference sequence). The CDR3 contains 15 residues. Trimming cost V 3 bases and J 5 bases; bases outside gene matches: 7.

The CDR3 loop reads CASSLSDSNSPLHF. In nucleotides, the CDR3 is TGTGCCAGCAGCTTAAGTGACAGTAATTCACCCCTCCACTTT. V gene TRBV11-2 combines with J gene TRBJ1-6; D perhaps matches TRBD1 (5 bases). Trimming took off 2 bases at V and 6 bases at J, with 8 bases between the two ends. There are 14 residues in the CDR3. Germline values: CDR1 SGHAT, CDR2 FQNNGV. Using reference TRBV11-2 and TRBJ1-6 for the parts outside the CDR3, the full variable domain is EAGVAQSPRYKIIEKRQSVAFWCNPISGHATLYWYQQILGQGPKLLIQFQNNGVVDDSQLPKDRFSAERLKGVDSTLKIQPAKLEDSAVYLCASSLSDSNSPLHFGNGTRLTVT.

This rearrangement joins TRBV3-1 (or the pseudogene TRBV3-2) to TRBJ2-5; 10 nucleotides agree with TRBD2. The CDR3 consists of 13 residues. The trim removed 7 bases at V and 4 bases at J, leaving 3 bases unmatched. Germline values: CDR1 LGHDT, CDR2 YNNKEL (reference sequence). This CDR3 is CASKLAGRETQYF. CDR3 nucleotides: TGTGCCAGCAAACTAGCGGGGCGAGAGACCCAGTACTTC.

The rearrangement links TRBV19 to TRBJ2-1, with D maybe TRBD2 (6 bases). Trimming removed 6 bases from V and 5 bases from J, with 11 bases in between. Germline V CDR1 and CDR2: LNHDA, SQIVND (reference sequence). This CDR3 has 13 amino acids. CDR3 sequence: CASSRTIDNEQFF. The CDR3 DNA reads TGTGCCAGTAGCCGGACTATAGACAATGAGCAGTTCTTC.

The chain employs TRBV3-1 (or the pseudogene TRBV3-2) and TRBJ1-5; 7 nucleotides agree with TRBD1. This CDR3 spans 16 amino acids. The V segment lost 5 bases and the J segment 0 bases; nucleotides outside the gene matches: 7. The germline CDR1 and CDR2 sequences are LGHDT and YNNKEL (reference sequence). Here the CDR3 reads CASSSGGQYSNQPQHF. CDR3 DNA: TGTGCCAGCAGCTCCGGGGGACAGTATAGCAATCAGCCCCAGCATTTT.

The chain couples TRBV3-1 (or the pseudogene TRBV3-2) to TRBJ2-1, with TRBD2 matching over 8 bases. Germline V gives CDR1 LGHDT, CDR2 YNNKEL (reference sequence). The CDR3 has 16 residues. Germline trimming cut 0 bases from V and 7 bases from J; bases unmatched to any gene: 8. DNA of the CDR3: TGTGCCAGCAGCCAAGATCGGACTAGCAAAGTTAATGAGCAGTTCTTC. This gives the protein CASSQDRTSKVNEQFF.

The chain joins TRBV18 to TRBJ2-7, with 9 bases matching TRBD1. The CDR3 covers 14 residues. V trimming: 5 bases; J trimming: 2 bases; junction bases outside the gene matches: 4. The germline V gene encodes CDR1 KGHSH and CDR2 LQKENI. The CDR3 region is CASSKDRGTYEQYF. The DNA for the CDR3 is TGTGCCAGCTCAAAGGACAGGGGAACCTACGAGCAGTACTTC.